This record looks at one T cell receptor beta chain sequence and its context. Its specificity is not known. The data were taken from a study of cytomegalovirus exposure and HLA in healthy donors. Study-level findings and limits: As a later analysis showed, several of the most significant clusters appeared to be linked to common viral pathogens. A cluster of highly shared sequence variants was likely a sequencing artifact.

The CDR3 totals 13 residues. Germline assignment: CDR1 LNHDA and CDR2 SQIVND (reference sequence). V dropped 7 bases and J dropped 7; count of bases not matched to a gene: 7. Both 60 Vbeta primers and 13 Jbeta primers went into the PCR. This table comes from immunoSEQ multiplex PCR, and its TCRdb copy is limited to in-frame clones, with some not included. The sample contains 90,000 to 100,000 clones, around 69% of which appear only once. The donors were healthy bone marrow donors. The gene calls are TRBV19 and TRBJ2-1; 7 bases agree with TRBD2. This receptor was obtained from a woman aged 60-75 years in good health and CMV-seropositive. The sequencing input was PBMCs. The CDR3 protein is CASIRAGGNEQFF. CDR3 in DNA: TGTGCCAGTATTCGGGCCGGGGGGAATGAGCAGTTCTTC.